This entry lists 5 T cell receptor beta chains sequenced from one sample in a study of T cell responses to AZD1222 COVID-19 vaccine. Sequenced by immunoSEQ multiplex PCR; TCRdb stores in-frame clones only, minus some. The table shows fewer than 150,000 clones, with 70% to 90% occurring only once. Sample: peripheral blood, taken on day 0 of AZD1222 vaccination. These receptors all stem from an adult in good health.

The gene calls are TRBV5-1 and TRBJ1-1; D is possibly TRBD1 (5 bases). Germline CDR1 SGHRS, CDR2 YFSETQ. The CDR3 consists of 15 residues. V was cut by 4 bases and J by 1 base, with 14 bases left in between. CDR3 DNA: TGCGCCAGCAGCGTAATCCCGGGGGGGAACACTGAAGCTTTCTTT. Translation gives CASSVIPGGNTEAFF.

The CDR3: CASSIGGTGGATGYTF. DNA of the CDR3: TGTGCCAGTAGTATCGGGGGGACAGGGGGAGCAACTGGCTACACCTTC. The V and J genes are TRBV19 and TRBJ1-2; 11 positions agree with TRBD1. CDR3 length equals 16 residues. Germline values: CDR1 LNHDA, CDR2 SQIVND (reference sequence). Trimming cost V 3 bases and J 7 bases; bases outside gene matches: 10.

The chain uses TRBV15 and TRBJ2-2; D is possibly TRBD2 (5 bases). The length of the CDR3 is 16 residues. Looked up from germline, CDR1 is LNHNV and CDR2 is YYDKDF (reference sequence). Trimming shortened V by 0 bases and J by 0 bases, and 8 bases separated the two germline ends. The CDR3 spells CATSRDPGANTGELFF. The DNA of the CDR3 is TGTGCCACCAGCAGAGATCCCGGGGCGAACACCGGGGAGCTGTTTTTT.

This clone appeared a single time. The genes are TRBV20-1 and TRBJ1-5; D remains unclear. V lost 3 bases, J lost 5 bases, and 8 bases lay in between. This CDR3 contains 12 residues. Per the germline V gene, CDR1 is DFQATT and CDR2 is SNEGSKA (reference sequence). The CDR3: CSASLEDQPQHF. The DNA for the CDR3 is TGCAGTGCTAGTTTGGAGGATCAGCCCCAGCATTTT.

The chain recombines TRBV18 with TRBJ2-5, with D perhaps assigned TRBD1 or TRBD2 (5 bases each). Germline loops: CDR1 KGHSH, CDR2 LQKENI. V lost 4 bases and J lost 7, with 16 bases in between. The CDR3 has 14 residues. DNA for the CDR3: TGTGCCAGCTCACTGGGGACGACGGGCGGGACCCAGTACTTC. Amino acid sequence: CASSLGTTGGTQYF.